This T cell receptor (beta chain) is from a study of OX40 agonist ivuxolimab in advanced cancers. Here immunoSEQ multiplex PCR was the method, and the copy in TCRdb shows in-frame clones only, minus some. The data contain about 49,000 clones, about 86% of them singletons. This CDR3 is 13 amino acids long. CDR1 SGHTA and CDR2 FQGNSA come from the germline V gene. V lost 4 bases, J lost 5 bases, and 8 bases lay in between. This clone has ten or more counts. This sequence originates from an adult with an advanced solid tumor such as melanoma, head and neck, liver or kidney cancer. V gene TRBV7-2 combines with J gene TRBJ2-2; D ambiguous. Sequencing used CD4+ or CD8+ T cells sorted from blood, obtained in a trial of the OX40 agonist ivuxolimab. The CDR3 here is CASSSIGTGELFF. The CDR3 DNA is TGTGCCAGCAGCTCCATAGGAACCGGGGAGCTGTTTTTT.